This T cell receptor (beta chain) was obtained from a study of shared clonotypes between healthy human individuals. Sequencing used immunoSEQ multiplex PCR; TCRdb keeps in-frame clones, though not all of them. Among 1,100,000 or so clones, roughly 74% were seen once, and the ten largest hold 0.5% to 0.6%. General study findings and limits: Measured sharing among donors was expected to vary with sequencing depth.

This clone was detected once. What it binds is not known. Germline CDR1 SGHRS, CDR2 YFSETQ. This CDR3 is 15 amino acids long. Trimming shortened V by 0 bases and J by 6 bases, and 13 bases separated the two germline ends. The sequenced sample was memory CD4+ T cells from PBMCs. The subset here: CD45RA-negative fraction. This sequence joins TRBV5-1 and TRBJ1-5; perhaps TRBD1 as D (5 bases). This clonotype was sampled from a man younger than 30 in good health. Some clones in this sample may be carry-over from other donors' samples. CDR3 DNA: TGCGCCAGCAGCTTGGGGTCTGGGGACCCTCAGCCCCAGCATTTT. This codes for CASSLGSGDPQPQHF.